The next 2 T cell receptor beta chains were all read from a single sample in a study of molecular identifiers for immune sequencing clone quantification. TCRdb re-analysed the PCR reads in MiXCR, keeping a single row per CDR3 protein. The sample has about 320,000 distinct CDR3 sequences; 20% to 25% are singletons. Input material: naive CD8+ T cells from blood, with Jurkat cell RNA spiked in. As to subset: FACS-sorted CD8+CD4-CCR7+CD45RA+ naive T cells. The source of these receptors is a human donor in good health. Some libraries in this study had Jurkat cell RNA spiked in.

Ten or more counts support this clonotype. This sequence joins TRBV27 and TRBJ2-7; D uncertain. Germline CDR1 MNHEY, CDR2 SMNVEV (reference sequence). V was shortened by 5 bases and J by 7 bases, with 15 bases between the two germline ends. The CDR3 length is 13 residues. CDR3 in DNA: TGTGCCAGCAGTCCCCGCGCCCACCTGGAGCAGTACTTC. Translating it yields CASSPRAHLEQYF.

The sample holds many counts of this clonotype. The V gene is TRBV15, the J gene TRBJ2-7, with a tentative D call TRBD1 (6 bases). The V end lost 3 bases, the J end lost 0 bases, and 6 bases lay between the germline ends. The CDR3 totals 13 residues. Germline V CDR1 and CDR2: LNHNV, YYDKDF (reference sequence). CDR3 loop: CATSRDSSYEQYF. The DNA for the CDR3 is TGTGCCACCAGCAGGGACAGCTCCTACGAGCAGTACTTC.